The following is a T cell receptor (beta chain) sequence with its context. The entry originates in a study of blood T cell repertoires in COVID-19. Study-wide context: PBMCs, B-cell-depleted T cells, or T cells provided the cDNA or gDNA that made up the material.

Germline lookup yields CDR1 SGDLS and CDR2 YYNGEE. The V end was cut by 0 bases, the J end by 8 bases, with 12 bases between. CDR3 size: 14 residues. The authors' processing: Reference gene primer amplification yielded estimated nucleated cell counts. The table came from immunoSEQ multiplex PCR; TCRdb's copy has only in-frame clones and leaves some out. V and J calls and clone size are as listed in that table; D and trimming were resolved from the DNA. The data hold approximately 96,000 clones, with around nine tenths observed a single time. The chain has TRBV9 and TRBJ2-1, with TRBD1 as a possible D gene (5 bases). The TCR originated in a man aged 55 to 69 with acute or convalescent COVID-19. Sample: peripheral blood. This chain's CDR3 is CASSVEWGRDEQFF. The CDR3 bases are TGTGCCAGCAGCGTAGAATGGGGCAGGGATGAGCAGTTCTTC.